The 29 T cell receptor beta chains below all came from one sample that was sequenced in a study of cytomegalovirus exposure and HLA in healthy donors. The PCR used 60 Vbeta and 13 Jbeta primers. Generated by immunoSEQ multiplex PCR, the TCRdb table keeps only in-frame clones and is missing some. The sample lists about 78,000 clones, 65% to 80% occurring once. The sequenced sample was PBMCs. The receptor set was obtained from a woman aged 35 to 49 in good health and CMV-seropositive.

The chain combines TRBV2 with TRBJ2-6; the D gene is possibly TRBD1 (6 bases). Germline V CDR1 and CDR2: SNHLY, FYNNEI. This CDR3 spans 13 amino acids. The V end was cut by 9 bases, the J end by 3 bases, with 9 bases between. The CDR3 loop reads CASQGFGANVLTF. As DNA, the CDR3 is TGTGCCAGTCAGGGGTTTGGGGCCAACGTCCTGACTTTC.

This clone appeared a few times. V gene TRBV5-1 combines with J gene TRBJ1-3; D gene ambiguous. CDR3 length equals 15 residues. V lost 4 bases, J lost 3 bases, and 14 bases lay in between. Germline loops: CDR1 SGHRS, CDR2 YFSETQ. The DNA of the CDR3 is TGCGCCAGCAGCGTAGCTGGGTTCGTTGGAAACACCATATATTTT. As protein: CASSVAGFVGNTIYF.

The chain carries TRBV27 and TRBJ1-1, with unresolved D. This CDR3 is 14 amino acids long. Per germline, CDR1 MNHEY and CDR2 SMNVEV (reference sequence). Deletions cut 0 bases from V and 1 base from J, with 6 bases between. The CDR3 here is CASSLSRGNTEAFF. In nucleotides, the CDR3 is TGTGCCAGCAGTTTATCCCGCGGGAACACTGAAGCTTTCTTT.

This chain uses TRBV6-1 with TRBJ2-2; TRBD1 aligns across 8 bases. J lost 5 bases, V lost 4 bases, and 12 bases had no gene match. CDR1 is MNHNS and CDR2 is SASEGT in the germline V gene. The CDR3 length is 17 residues. The CDR3 loop reads CASSARDRGRETGELFF. DNA of the CDR3: TGTGCCAGCAGTGCCCGAGACAGGGGAAGGGAAACCGGGGAGCTGTTTTTT.

The chain employs TRBV29-1 and TRBJ2-7; D possibly corresponds to TRBD1 (6 bases). Germline V gives CDR1 SQVTM, CDR2 ANQGSEA. CDR3 size: 13 residues. Between the trimmed V and J ends, which lost 6 bases and 2 bases, there was a span of 14 bases. CDR3 DNA: TGCAGCGTAAAAACTGGACAGACCTACGAGCAGTACTTC. Its protein product is CSVKTGQTYEQYF.

Details on this clone: This specimen includes other DNA sequences encoding the same CDR3. V gene TRBV10-3 combines with J gene TRBJ1-1; 7 positions match TRBD1. The germline V gene has CDR1 ENHRY and CDR2 SYGVKD. The V gene end was trimmed by 4 bases and the J gene end by 7 bases; junction bases not matched to a gene: 6. The CDR3 is 13 amino acids. CDR3: CAISGQGRIEAFF. CDR3 sequence (DNA): TGTGCCATCAGTGGACAGGGTAGGATTGAAGCTTTCTTT.

The J gene is TRBJ2-5, the V gene TRBV29-1, with TRBD1 matching 8 bases. J was trimmed by 5 bases and V by 7 bases; bases with no gene match: 12. CDR1 SQVTM and CDR2 ANQGSEA come from the germline V gene. The CDR3 extends over 14 amino acids. The chain's CDR3 is CSEAVRQGWETQYF. For the CDR3, the DNA is TGCAGCGAAGCCGTGCGACAGGGGTGGGAGACCCAGTACTTC.

V and J are TRBV5-6 and TRBJ2-1; tentatively, D is TRBD1 (6 bases). The CDR3 is 13 residues long. V dropped 4 bases and J dropped 7 bases, with 12 bases sitting between them. Germline-derived CDR1 and CDR2 are SGHDT and YYEEEE. The CDR3 DNA reads as TGTGCCAGCAGCCTGGAACAGGGTAATGAGCAGTTCTTC. Translating gives CASSLEQGNEQFF.

V usage is TRBV5-4 and J usage is TRBJ1-4; TRBD1 agrees at 9 bases. The V gene end was trimmed by 5 bases and the J gene end by 7 bases; junction bases not matched to a gene: 6. CDR3 size: 14 residues. Germline V gene lookup returns CDR1 SGHNT and CDR2 YYREEE (reference sequence). The DNA of the CDR3 is TGTGCCAGCAGTCAACAGGGGGCGCTTGAAAAACTGTTTTTT. This translates into CASSQQGALEKLFF. The variable domain in full, completed from reference TRBV5-4 and TRBJ1-4, reads ETGVTQSPTHLIKTRGQQVTLRCSSQSGHNTVSWYQQALGQGPQFIFQYYREEENGRGNFPPRFSGLQFPNYSSELNVNALELDDSALYLCASSQQGALEKLFFGSGTQLSVL.

V is TRBV15 and J is TRBJ2-1; 8 bases match TRBD1. The CDR3 consists of 15 residues. The ends lost 9 bases at V and 0 bases at J; junction bases unmatched: 7. Germline V lookup: CDR1 LNHNV, CDR2 YYDKDF (reference sequence). CDR3: CATSPGTGSYNEQFF. The CDR3 DNA reads TGTGCCACTAGTCCCGGGACAGGCTCCTACAATGAGCAGTTCTTC.

The chain uses TRBV7-2 and TRBJ1-6; TRBD1 is a possible D gene (5 bases). Between the trimmed V and J ends, which lost 2 bases and 9 bases, there was a span of 8 bases. Germline CDR1 is SGHTA and CDR2 is FQGNSA. The CDR3 runs to 13 residues. The chain's CDR3 is CASSLSRASPLHF. The CDR3 coding sequence is TGTGCCAGCAGCTTATCCAGGGCTTCACCCCTCCACTTT.

The chain combines TRBV15 with TRBJ2-1, with TRBD2 matching 7 bases. The junction had 4 bases not matched to a gene; V was cut back by 1 base and J by 4 bases. The CDR3 contains 15 residues. CDR1 is LNHNV and CDR2 is YYDKDF in the germline V gene (reference sequence). CDR3 residues: CATSRGREGYNEQFF. The CDR3 DNA follows: TGTGCCACCAGCAGAGGCAGGGAGGGGTACAATGAGCAGTTCTTC.

The chain couples TRBV6-6 to TRBJ1-1; 7 nucleotides agree with TRBD1. Germline assignment: CDR1 MNHNY and CDR2 SVGAGI (reference sequence). The CDR3 is 14 amino acids. Trimming cost V 7 bases and J 1 base; bases outside gene matches: 6. In DNA form, the CDR3 reads TGTGCCAGCAAGGGGGCAGAAGGGAACACTGAAGCTTTCTTT. Translation: CASKGAEGNTEAFF.

The rearrangement joins TRBV9 to TRBJ1-2; TRBD1 aligns across 9 bases. This CDR3 region has 14 residues. The V segment lost 3 bases and the J segment 8 bases; nucleotides outside the gene matches: 8. Germline lookup yields CDR1 SGDLS and CDR2 YYNGEE. CDR3 bases: TGTGCCAGCAGCGCCACAGGGGGCATCGAGGGCTACACCTTC. This translates into CASSATGGIEGYTF.

The chain is built from TRBV27 and TRBJ2-6; TRBD1 matches 7 bases. V was pared by 5 bases and J by 0 bases, with 7 bases of the junction left unmatched. The CDR3 contains 17 residues. Per the germline V gene, CDR1 is MNHEY and CDR2 is SMNVEV (reference sequence). CDR3 in DNA: TGTGCCAGCAGTCGCACAGGGGTAGACTCTGGGGCCAACGTCCTGACTTTC. Translation gives CASSRTGVDSGANVLTF.

CDR3 in DNA: TGTGCCAGCAGTTACCCAAGGACAGGGGTCGGTTACGAGCAGTACTTC. Its protein is CASSYPRTGVGYEQYF. The V call is TRBV6-6, the J call TRBJ2-7; 9 bases are a match to TRBD1. V dropped 2 bases and J dropped 4; count of bases not matched to a gene: 9. Germline CDR1 reads MNHNY; CDR2 reads SVGAGI (reference sequence). The CDR3 covers 16 residues.

The chain employs TRBV19 and TRBJ2-1; 7 bases are a match to TRBD2. Unmatched junction bases numbered 6, after V lost 2 bases and J lost 5 bases. The CDR3 is 15 amino acids. From germline, CDR1 is LNHDA and CDR2 SQIVND (reference sequence). The CDR3 sequence: CASSISRGSHNEQFF. In nucleotides, the CDR3 is TGTGCCAGTAGTATATCGCGGGGGTCCCACAATGAGCAGTTCTTC. The full variable domain, rest sourced from reference TRBV19 and TRBJ2-1, is DGGITQSPKYLFRKEGQNVTLSCEQNLNHDAMYWYRQDPGQGLRLIYYSQIVNDFQKGDIAEGYSVSREKKESFPLTVTSAQKNPTAFYLCASSISRGSHNEQFFGPGTRLTVL.

This chain joins TRBV9 and TRBJ1-1; D might be TRBD1 (6 bases). The germline gives CDR1 SGDLS, CDR2 YYNGEE. Trimming took 0 bases from V and 4 from J, leaving 10 bases between them. The CDR3 totals 14 residues. The DNA for the CDR3 is TGTGCCAGCAGCGTAGGGCAGGGGTTCACTGAAGCTTTCTTT. It codes for CASSVGQGFTEAFF.

CDR3 nucleotide sequence: TGTGCCAGCAGCAGTTCAGGGACAGGCTACACTGAAGCTTTCTTT. Translation: CASSSSGTGYTEAFF. The chain employs TRBV9 and TRBJ1-1, with TRBD1 matching 8 bases. Looked up from germline, CDR1 is SGDLS and CDR2 is YYNGEE. There are 15 residues in the CDR3. V lost 4 bases to trimming and J lost 3 bases; unmatched junction nucleotides: 8.

This clone was seen just once. The CDR3 nucleotides read TGTGCCAGCAGAGAAAAGACAGGAGCTAACTATGGCTACACCTTC. Translating it yields CASREKTGANYGYTF. The chain is built from TRBV27 and TRBJ1-2; D is possibly TRBD1 (6 bases). V lost 6 bases to trimming and J lost 0 bases, with 14 bases between them. Germline V CDR1 and CDR2: MNHEY, SMNVEV (reference sequence). The CDR3 totals 15 residues.

V gene TRBV11-2 combines with J gene TRBJ2-3, with TRBD2 identical over 7 bases. Germline CDR1 and CDR2: SGHAT and FQNNGV. The CDR3 contains 19 residues. Germline trimming cut 6 bases from V and 4 bases from J; bases unmatched to any gene: 22. The CDR3 DNA reads as TGTGCCAGCAGTCTTGCGTTCAAGGGACCGGGAGGTCTCTCAGATACGCAGTATTTT. Translation: CASSLAFKGPGGLSDTQYF.

The gene calls are TRBV2 and TRBJ1-5; TRBD1 matches 7 bases. The V segment lost 5 bases and the J segment 1 base; nucleotides outside the gene matches: 11. The CDR3 loop spans 17 amino acids. The germline V gene encodes CDR1 SNHLY and CDR2 FYNNEI. The CDR3 spells CASSFQPGQRSNQPQHF. CDR3 DNA: TGTGCCAGCAGTTTTCAACCGGGACAGAGGAGCAATCAGCCCCAGCATTTT.

The J gene is TRBJ1-2, the V gene TRBV11-2; TRBD1 matches at 11 bases. Germline V gene sequence: CDR1 SGHAT, CDR2 FQNNGV. CDR3 length equals 15 residues. Losses at the gene ends were 5 bases for V and 4 bases for J; bases not matched to a gene: 6. The CDR3 region has the DNA TGTGCCAGCAGCCGGTCGGGACAGGGGGGCTATGGCTACACCTTC. Amino acid sequence: CASSRSGQGGYGYTF.

This clone was recorded a few times. V and J are TRBV6-5 and TRBJ1-1, with a possible D match to TRBD1 (6 bases). Deletions cut 6 bases from V and 0 bases from J, with 8 bases between. Germline loops: CDR1 MNHEY, CDR2 SVGAGI. CDR3 length: 13 residues. The CDR3 DNA sequence: TGTGCCAGCAGCGGGACACTGAACACTGAAGCTTTCTTT. Its protein is CASSGTLNTEAFF.

This clone was seen just once. The CDR3 coding sequence is TGTGCCAGCTCATCATGGGGCGGGACAGGGAACAATGAGCAGTTCTTC. Encoded protein: CASSSWGGTGNNEQFF. V gene TRBV18 combines with J gene TRBJ2-1; 9 bases are shared with TRBD1. The germline gives CDR1 KGHSH, CDR2 LQKENI. The CDR3 extends over 16 amino acids. V was clipped by 5 bases and J by 5 bases; unmatched bases: 10.

The chain employs TRBV28 and TRBJ1-1, with D maybe TRBD1 (6 bases). There are 17 residues in the CDR3. Germline CDR1 reads MDHEN; CDR2 reads SYDVKM. The ends were cut back, 2 bases at V and 0 bases at J, with 16 bases in the middle. DNA for the CDR3: TGTGCCAGCAGTTTAGCTTTCAGGGGAGACTTGAACACTGAAGCTTTCTTT. Protein sequence: CASSLAFRGDLNTEAFF.

The rearrangement joins TRBV5-4 to TRBJ1-6; TRBD1 aligns across 10 bases. Germline V gene sequence: CDR1 SGHNT, CDR2 YYREEE (reference sequence). This CDR3 contains 15 residues. Germline trimming cut 4 bases from V and 8 bases from J; bases unmatched to any gene: 6. The CDR3 nucleotides read TGTGCCAGCAGCAGCCCCGGGACAGGGGATTCACCCCTCCACTTT. It encodes CASSSPGTGDSPLHF.

A single count supports this clone. CDR3 sequence reads: CASSKWLADTEQFF. The CDR3 nucleotides are TGTGCCAGCAGCAAGTGGCTAGCGGACACCGAGCAGTTCTTC. The chain combines TRBV7-8 with TRBJ2-1, with TRBD2 matching over 7 bases. Unmatched junction bases numbered 11, after V lost 5 bases and J lost 10 bases. The length of the CDR3 is 14 residues. The germline V gene encodes CDR1 SGHVS and CDR2 FQNEAQ. The variable domain in full, with the rest retrieved from reference TRBV7-8 and TRBJ2-1, is GAGVSQSPRYKVAKRGQDVALRCDPISGHVSLFWYQQALGQGPEFLTYFQNEAQLDKSGLPSDRFFAERPEGSVSTLKIQRTQQEDSAVYLCASSKWLADTEQFFGPGTRLTVL.

V is TRBV19 and J is TRBJ1-2; D possibly corresponds to TRBD1 (6 bases). Between the trimmed V and J ends, which lost 3 bases and 5 bases, there was a span of 16 bases. Germline V CDR1 and CDR2: LNHDA, SQIVND (reference sequence). The CDR3 extends over 15 amino acids. CDR3 in amino acids: CASSMEKYRAYGYTF. CDR3 bases: TGTGCCAGTAGTATGGAGAAGTACAGGGCGTATGGCTACACCTTC.